The clone carrying this TCR beta chain was detected ten times or more. Amplification of TCR alpha and beta CDR3 regions from RNA used iRepertoire nested multiplex PCR. TCRdb reprocessed the multiplex PCR reads via MiXCR and lists one record per CDR3 protein. The sample shows 90,000 to 110,000 distinct CDR3 sequences, about 25% of them seen only once. The sample comes from a study of glioma-infiltrating T cells. V dropped 8 bases and J dropped 2 bases, with 13 bases sitting between them. The CDR3 totals 13 residues. In germline, CDR1 is MNHNS, CDR2 SASEGT. The gene calls are TRBV6-1 and TRBJ2-7; possible D gene TRBD2, 6 bases. The sample comprised glioma tissue, nonneoplastic brain tissue, or PBMCs (not recorded which). The source of this sequence is a human donor with low-grade glioma or glioblastoma, undergoing nonglioma brain surgery, or in good health (not recorded which). The CDR3 loop reads CASGRGGAYEQYF. The CDR3, as DNA: TGTGCCAGCGGGCGGGGTGGGGCCTACGAGCAGTACTTC.